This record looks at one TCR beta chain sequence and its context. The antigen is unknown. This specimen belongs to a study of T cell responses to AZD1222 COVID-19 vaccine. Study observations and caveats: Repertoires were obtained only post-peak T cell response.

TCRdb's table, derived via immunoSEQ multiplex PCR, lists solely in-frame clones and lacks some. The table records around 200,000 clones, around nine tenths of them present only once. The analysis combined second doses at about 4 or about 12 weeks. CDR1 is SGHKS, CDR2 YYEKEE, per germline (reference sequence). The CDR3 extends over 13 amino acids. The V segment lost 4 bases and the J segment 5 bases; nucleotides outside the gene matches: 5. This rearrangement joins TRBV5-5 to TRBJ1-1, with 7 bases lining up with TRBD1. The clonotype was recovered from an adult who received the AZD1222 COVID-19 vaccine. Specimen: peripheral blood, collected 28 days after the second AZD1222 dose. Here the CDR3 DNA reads TGTGCCAGCAGCACCTCGGGACAGACTGAAGCTTTCTTT. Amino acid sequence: CASSTSGQTEAFF.